Below are 30 T cell receptor beta chains sequenced from a single sample in a study of blood T cell repertoires in COVID-19. Sequencing was performed with immunoSEQ multiplex PCR; in TCRdb, only in-frame clones are kept and a portion is missing. The sample contains some 250,000 clones, about 89% of which appear only once. Sequencing used PBMCs or T cells enriched from blood (not recorded which). These receptor sequences come from a man aged 40-50 years who had recovered from COVID-19.

The chain employs TRBV10-3 and TRBJ1-1; D not resolved. This CDR3 is 14 amino acids long. Germline CDR1 and CDR2: ENHRY and SYGVKD. V dropped 3 bases and J dropped 0 bases, with 8 bases sitting between them. The CDR3 protein is CAISDSHMNTEAFF. CDR3 nucleotide sequence: TGTGCCATCAGTGATAGCCACATGAACACTGAAGCTTTCTTT.

There are a few counts of this clone. This chain connects TRBV28 to TRBJ1-2; unclear D gene. Looked up from germline, CDR1 is MDHEN and CDR2 is SYDVKM. Trimming cost V 8 bases and J 4 bases, with 20 bases left between them. This CDR3 is built from 15 residues. The CDR3 nucleotides are TGTGCCAGCCACAGTTTGGGTCAGGTGATCTATGGCTACACCTTC. Protein sequence: CASHSLGQVIYGYTF.

CDR3 in amino acids: CASSTGGGGNTEAFF. CDR3 coding DNA: TGTGCCAGCAGTACAGGGGGCGGAGGGAACACTGAAGCTTTCTTT. The chain uses TRBV27 and TRBJ1-1, with 9 positions matching TRBD1. This CDR3 comprises 15 residues. V gave up 5 bases and J gave up 1 base; unmatched junction bases: 5. Germline CDR1 and CDR2: MNHEY and SMNVEV (reference sequence).

J is TRBJ1-5 and V is TRBV14, with 9 bases aligning to TRBD1. Germline values: CDR1 SGHDN, CDR2 FVKESK. V gave up 3 bases and J gave up 5 bases; unmatched junction bases: 8. The CDR3 extends over 16 amino acids. The CDR3 nucleotides are TGTGCCAGCAGCCAGTGGGACAGGGAGGTTCATCAGCCCCAGCATTTT. The encoded protein is CASSQWDREVHQPQHF. The complete variable domain, with remaining parts taken from reference TRBV14 and TRBJ1-5, reads EAGVTQFPSHSVIEKGQTVTLRCDPISGHDNLYWYRRVMGKEIKFLLHFVKESKQDESGMPNNRFLAERTGGTYSTLKVQPAELEDSGVYFCASSQWDREVHQPQHFGDGTRLSIL.

CDR3 residues: CASSQGGTGAGQADCYTF. The CDR3 region has the DNA TGCGCCAGCAGCCAAGGTGGGACAGGGGCAGGGCAGGCGGATTGCTACACCTTC. This chain connects TRBV4-1 to TRBJ1-2; 10 nucleotides agree with TRBD1. The J segment lost 9 bases and the V segment lost 1 base, leaving 17 bases of the junction unmatched. Germline-derived CDR1 and CDR2 are MGHRA and YSYEKL. CDR3 length: 18 amino acids.

A few counts support this clone. This rearrangement joins TRBV7-2 to TRBJ1-1; perhaps TRBD1 as D (5 bases). The length of the CDR3 is 13 residues. The V end was cut by 2 bases, the J end by 4 bases, with 8 bases between. Germline V gene data show CDR1 as SGHTA and CDR2 as FQGNSA. The CDR3 coding sequence is TGTGCCAGCAGCTTATATCAGGGCACTGAAGCTTTCTTT. It translates to CASSLYQGTEAFF.

The V and J genes are TRBV11-3 and TRBJ1-6, with a weak D call TRBD1 (5 bases). From germline, CDR1 is SGHNT and CDR2 YENEEA. Trimming removed 5 bases at V and 4 bases at J, with 24 bases between. This CDR3 is 19 amino acids long. The chain's CDR3 is CASSPTVNSKGLYNSPLHF. CDR3 nucleotide sequence: TGTGCCAGCAGCCCTACCGTAAACAGTAAGGGGTTATATAATTCACCCCTCCACTTT.

The chain uses TRBV27 and TRBJ2-1; TRBD1 might be the D (5 bases). The V and J ends lost 1 base and 7 bases respectively, with 11 bases between them. Germline CDR1 MNHEY, CDR2 SMNVEV (reference sequence). The CDR3 consists of 14 residues. CDR3 amino acids: CASSLYAGLNEQFF. As DNA, the CDR3 is TGTGCCAGCAGTTTATATGCAGGGTTGAATGAGCAGTTCTTC.

The V call is TRBV5-1, the J call TRBJ2-7, with 8 positions matching TRBD2. Germline loops: CDR1 SGHRS, CDR2 YFSETQ. This CDR3 spans 15 amino acids. The ends lost 1 base at V and 2 bases at J; junction bases unmatched: 5. Here the CDR3 reads CASSLTLAGTYEQYF. The CDR3 coding sequence is TGCGCCAGCAGCTTGACTCTAGCGGGTACCTACGAGCAGTACTTC.

V is TRBV30 and J is TRBJ2-7; D may be TRBD1 (6 bases). Germline values: CDR1 GTSNPN, CDR2 SVGIG (reference sequence). The CDR3 runs 15 residues. Trimming removed 3 bases at V and 0 bases at J, with 15 bases between. The DNA of the CDR3 is TGTGCCTGGAGAGGTCACAGGGCAGGCTCCTACGAGCAGTACTTC. This encodes CAWRGHRAGSYEQYF.

The chain carries TRBV5-1 and TRBJ1-6, with TRBD1 matching 8 bases. The germline V gene encodes CDR1 SGHRS and CDR2 YFSETQ. The CDR3 contains 19 residues. The trim removed 4 bases at V and 1 base at J, leaving 13 bases unmatched. As DNA, the CDR3 is TGCGCCAGCAGCCCGATCACAGGGGGAGGTTCATCCTATAATTCACCCCTCCACTTT. Translating gives CASSPITGGGSSYNSPLHF. Using reference TRBV5-1 and TRBJ1-6 for the parts outside the CDR3, the full variable domain is KAGVTQTPRYLIKTRGQQVTLSCSPISGHRSVSWYQQTPGQGLQFLFEYFSETQRNKGNFPGRFSGRQFSNSRSEMNVSTLELGDSALYLCASSPITGGGSSYNSPLHFGNGTRLTVT.

V gene TRBV19 combines with J gene TRBJ2-2, with D tentatively TRBD2 (6 bases). Between the trimmed V and J ends, which lost 5 bases and 2 bases, there was a span of 9 bases. The length of the CDR3 is 14 residues. Germline CDR1 is LNHDA and CDR2 is SQIVND (reference sequence). The CDR3 region is CASSPGSNTGELFF. The CDR3, as DNA: TGTGCCAGTAGTCCCGGGAGCAACACCGGGGAGCTGTTTTTT.

The chain carries TRBV10-3 and TRBJ1-1; TRBD1 matches at 7 bases. Germline values: CDR1 ENHRY, CDR2 SYGVKD. Germline trimming cut 9 bases from V and 10 bases from J; bases unmatched to any gene: 11. The CDR3 sequence is 12 residues long. Here the CDR3 DNA reads TGTGCCATAGCGGACAGGAACTCAGGAGCTTTCTTT. It specifies CAIADRNSGAFF.

This chain links TRBV29-1 with TRBJ1-2; 7 bases are shared with TRBD1. With V trimmed by 7 bases and J by 2 bases, 7 bases remained unmatched. Germline lookup yields CDR1 SQVTM and CDR2 ANQGSEA. This CDR3 has 13 amino acids. The CDR3 here is CSAQGGDNYGYTF. The CDR3 region has the DNA TGCAGCGCCCAGGGGGGTGACAACTATGGCTACACCTTC.

The rearrangement links TRBV20-1 to TRBJ2-7, with D unresolved. The CDR3 contains 11 residues. Germline V lookup: CDR1 DFQATT, CDR2 SNEGSKA (reference sequence). Trimming removed 5 bases from V and 6 bases from J, with 11 bases in between. Here the CDR3 DNA reads TGCAGTGCTCAAACCAGTGCCGAGCAGTACTTC. It is translated as CSAQTSAEQYF.

The chain links TRBV27 to TRBJ1-2; the match to TRBD1 covers 9 bases. Germline CDR1 MNHEY, CDR2 SMNVEV (reference sequence). CDR3 length: 14 residues. Trimming removed 5 bases from V and 5 bases from J; junction bases left unmatched: 6. The CDR3 loop reads CASSARGQGYGYTF. Here the CDR3 DNA reads TGTGCCAGCAGTGCCAGAGGACAGGGGTATGGCTACACCTTC.

The chain joins TRBV1 to TRBJ1-1. TRBV1 is an annotated pseudogene. The CDR3 is 15 amino acids. The CDR3 region is CTSSTTRGKDTEAFF. The CDR3 nucleotides read TGCACCAGCAGCACGACTCGAGGGAAGGACACTGAAGCTTTCTTT.

The V and J genes are TRBV7-3 and TRBJ2-1; D may be TRBD1 (6 bases). This CDR3 has 13 residues. Per germline, CDR1 SGHTA and CDR2 FQGTGA. V lost 1 base to trimming and J lost 12 bases, with 13 bases between them. The CDR3 spells CASSLNQGLGQFF. The CDR3 DNA sequence: TGTGCCAGCAGCTTAAATCAGGGGTTGGGGCAGTTCTTC.

The CDR3 nucleotides read TGTGCCAGCAGCTTCCAAGGCCTAGGGGAAGAGACCCAGTACTTC. Protein: CASSFQGLGEETQYF. The chain carries TRBV7-2 and TRBJ2-5; maybe TRBD1 (5 bases). The CDR3 is 15 residues long. The germline V and J ends were trimmed by 3 bases and 3 bases, with 14 bases remaining between them. The germline gives CDR1 SGHTA, CDR2 FQGNSA.

The chain carries TRBV30 and TRBJ1-2, with D unclear. Germline CDR1 GTSNPN, CDR2 SVGIG (reference sequence). The CDR3 consists of 12 residues. V shed 0 bases and J shed 9 bases, with 11 bases lying between them. The DNA of the CDR3 is TGTGCCTGGAGTGTACCCCCTAGGCGCTACACCTTC. Protein sequence: CAWSVPPRRYTF.

V is TRBV2 and J is TRBJ1-5; the match to TRBD1 covers 7 bases. CDR1 SNHLY and CDR2 FYNNEI come from the germline V gene. V was clipped by 7 bases and J by 6 bases; unmatched bases: 15. The CDR3 sequence is 16 residues long. CDR3 in amino acids: CASTNDLTGVGQPQHF. DNA for the CDR3: TGTGCCAGCACTAACGATCTCACAGGGGTGGGTCAGCCCCAGCATTTT.

The chain has TRBV5-8 and TRBJ2-2, with D possibly matching TRBD1 (6 bases). Trimming took off 4 bases at V and 4 bases at J, with 11 bases between the two ends. Per the germline V gene, CDR1 is SGHTS and CDR2 is YDEGEE. The CDR3 runs 14 residues. The DNA for the CDR3 is TGTGCCAGCAGCCCGGACAGATTCACCGGGGAGCTGTTTTTT. It is translated as CASSPDRFTGELFF. Combining the CDR3 with reference TRBV5-8 and TRBJ2-2 gives the whole variable domain EAGVTQSPTHLIKTRGQQATLRCSPISGHTSVYWYQQALGLGLQFLLWYDEGEERNRGNFPPRFSGRQFPNYSSELNVNALELEDSALYLCASSPDRFTGELFFGEGSRLTVL.

The CDR3 nucleotides read TGTGCCAGCAGCCCAGGCACAGGGGAGCCGGGCGAGACCCAGTACTTC. Amino acid sequence: CASSPGTGEPGETQYF. The chain carries TRBV5-8 and TRBJ2-5; 7 nucleotides align to TRBD1. V trimming: 4 bases; J trimming: 5 bases; junction bases outside the gene matches: 14. Germline V gene lookup returns CDR1 SGHTS and CDR2 YDEGEE. The CDR3 contains 16 residues. Using reference TRBV5-8 and TRBJ2-5 for the parts outside the CDR3, the full variable domain is EAGVTQSPTHLIKTRGQQATLRCSPISGHTSVYWYQQALGLGLQFLLWYDEGEERNRGNFPPRFSGRQFPNYSSELNVNALELEDSALYLCASSPGTGEPGETQYFGPGTRLLVL.

The genes are TRBV4-1 and TRBJ2-7; D might be TRBD1 (6 bases). CDR1 and CDR2 from the germline V gene are MGHRA and YSYEKL. Deletions cut 4 bases from V and 3 bases from J, with 13 bases between. The length of the CDR3 is 14 residues. The CDR3 DNA sequence: TGCGCCAGCAGCCGAGACGCCAGGGGCTACGAGCAGTACTTC. Amino acids: CASSRDARGYEQYF.

This chain joins TRBV11-1 and TRBJ1-2; 11 positions agree with TRBD1. The junction had 11 bases not matched to a gene; V was cut back by 5 bases and J by 6 bases. Germline CDR1 reads SGHAT; CDR2 reads FQDESV (reference sequence). The CDR3 loop spans 16 amino acids. The CDR3 reads CASSQLGTGGRNGYTF. The CDR3 DNA reads as TGTGCCAGCAGCCAACTCGGGACAGGGGGTCGAAATGGCTACACCTTC.

The chain combines TRBV5-5 with TRBJ2-7; D is possibly TRBD2 (5 bases). The V end was cut by 4 bases, the J end by 1 base, with 9 bases between. CDR3 length: 13 residues. Germline CDR1 and CDR2: SGHKS and YYEKEE (reference sequence). The CDR3 DNA reads TGTGCCAGCAGCCCCGGGATTTCCTACGAGCAGTACTTC. Translating gives CASSPGISYEQYF.

This chain joins TRBV27 and TRBJ2-1; TRBD1 matches at 7 bases. The CDR3 is 14 amino acids. Losses at the gene ends were 6 bases for V and 5 bases for J; bases not matched to a gene: 7. CDR1 is MNHEY and CDR2 is SMNVEV in the germline V gene (reference sequence). The CDR3 region has the DNA TGTGCCAGCAGACCCGGGACAGCCAACAATGAGCAGTTCTTC. Protein sequence: CASRPGTANNEQFF.

The rearrangement links TRBV6-5 to TRBJ2-7; 7 bases are shared with TRBD1. The V gene end was trimmed by 5 bases and the J gene end by 2 bases; junction bases not matched to a gene: 3. The CDR3 spans 13 residues. The germline CDR1 and CDR2 sequences are MNHEY and SVGAGI. The CDR3 protein is CASSRDRPYEQYF. CDR3 bases: TGTGCCAGCAGTCGGGACAGACCCTACGAGCAGTACTTC.

The J gene is TRBJ1-3, the V gene TRBV6-5; TRBD1 agrees at 7 bases. Germline CDR1 reads MNHEY; CDR2 reads SVGAGI. V lost 7 bases to trimming and J lost 0 bases; unmatched junction nucleotides: 6. The CDR3 runs to 15 residues. CDR3 DNA: TGTGCCAGCATATCCTACAGGGGCTCTGGAAACACCATATATTTT. Protein: CASISYRGSGNTIYF.

The chain has TRBV11-2 and TRBJ2-7; 7 bases line up with TRBD1. Germline V gene data show CDR1 as SGHAT and CDR2 as FQNNGV. The CDR3 has 14 residues. V lost 3 bases, J lost 1 base, and 3 bases stayed unmatched. CDR3 sequence reads: CASSFGGQSYEQYF. The CDR3 coding sequence is TGTGCCAGCAGCTTTGGGGGACAGTCCTACGAGCAGTACTTC.